A selection of T cell receptor beta chains follows, all from one sample in a study of a mutant IDH1 vaccine in newly diagnosed glioma. The table came from immunoSEQ multiplex PCR; TCRdb's copy has only in-frame clones and leaves some out. The repertoire holds some 64,000 clones, approximately 88% seen once, with about 8.2% in the top ten. These receptors are not linked to any known antigen. The material was PBMCs, obtained from a glioma patient whose treatment included an IDH1 peptide vaccine. The origin of the receptors is a woman in her 50s with glioma. Each CDR3 is given with its conserved first and last residue. Clone sizes are given selectively: once, few, many, or a class where the clone is expanded.

size: -
V: TRBV6-5
J: TRBJ2-5
CDR3: CASSRVGLETQYF

size: -
V: TRBV7-9
J: TRBJ1-1
CDR3: CASSLVRGYSEAFF

size: -
V: TRBV7-9
J: TRBJ1-1
CDR3: CASSLVPNSFTLNTEAFF

size: once
V: TRBV6-1
J: TRBJ1-1
CDR3: CASSAPGGGGEAFF

size: -
V: TRBV25-1
J: TRBJ1-5
CDR3: CASSGVGPQHF

size: -
V: TRBV19
J: TRBJ1-2
CDR3: CASSETGDYGYTF

size: -
V: TRBV19
J: TRBJ1-1
CDR3: CASSKGWGFSINTEAFF

size: -
V: TRBV28
J: TRBJ2-5
CDR3: CASSPISWSGGQQETQYF

size: -
V: TRBV7-2
J: TRBJ2-5
CDR3: CASSLAGASGETQYF

size: -
V: TRBV18
J: TRBJ1-3
CDR3: CASSPSGQSGNTIYF

size: -
V: TRBV6-5
J: TRBJ1-1
CDR3: CASSYSRSGNTEAFF

size: -
V: TRBV7-6
J: TRBJ2-7
CDR3: CASSSYEQYF

size: -
V: TRBV18
J: TRBJ2-2
CDR3: CASSPPRGAGELFF

size: -
V: TRBV18
J: TRBJ1-1
CDR3: CASSRQADWTEAFF

size: -
V: TRBV29-1
J: TRBJ1-6
CDR3: CSVSLDNSYNSPLHF

size: -
V: TRBV2
J: TRBJ2-3
CDR3: CASSTTADTQYF

size: -
V: TRBV27
J: TRBJ1-4
CDR3: CASSSSGQGEKLFF

size: -
V: TRBV6-5
J: TRBJ1-2
CDR3: CATLRERADYGYTF

size: once
V: TRBV4-1
J: TRBJ1-5
CDR3: CASHQTGDPYSNQPQHF

size: -
V: TRBV19
J: TRBJ1-3
CDR3: CASFPPGILSGNTIYF

size: -
V: TRBV7-2
J: TRBJ1-3
CDR3: CASSSRGTGNTIYF

size: -
V: TRBV5-6
J: TRBJ2-3
CDR3: CASRSDGRTDTQYF

size: -
V: TRBV19
J: TRBJ2-5
CDR3: CASSIRGQETQYF

size: -
V: TRBV21-1
J: TRBJ1-5
CDR3: CASSKGRGDDQPQHF

size: -
V: TRBV7-9
J: TRBJ2-1
CDR3: CASSLQRGEQFF

size: -
V: TRBV2
J: TRBJ2-7
CDR3: CASSVAGVGEQYF

size: once
V: TRBV5-4
J: TRBJ1-2
CDR3: CASSPTGPHGYTF

size: -
V: TRBV27
J: TRBJ1-2
CDR3: CASSGQNSYGYTF

size: -
V: TRBV2
J: TRBJ2-5
CDR3: CASSSTGVPQETQYF

size: -
V: TRBV7-8
J: TRBJ1-5
CDR3: CASSPDRTNQPQHF

size: once
V: TRBV27
J: TRBJ2-5
CDR3: CASSMNPRETQYF

size: -
V: TRBV27
J: TRBJ1-2
CDR3: CASSLRGPGVGGYTF

size: -
V: TRBV9
J: TRBJ1-1
CDR3: CASSGPGSSSAFF

size: -
V: TRBV5-1
J: TRBJ1-1
CDR3: CASSRTANTEAFF

size: -
V: TRBV5-1
J: TRBJ2-7
CDR3: CASSFTVSYEQYF

size: -
V: TRBV27
J: TRBJ2-7
CDR3: CASSFGPGGDYEQYF

size: -
V: TRBV9
J: TRBJ1-5
CDR3: CASSVATEQPQHF

size: few
V: TRBV18
J: TRBJ2-7
CDR3: CASSPPGTSSILEQYF

size: -
V: TRBV5-4
J: TRBJ2-3
CDR3: CASSLSGSTDTQYF

size: -
V: TRBV27
J: TRBJ1-1
CDR3: CASSFRQMNTEAFF

size: -
V: TRBV5-1
J: TRBJ2-3
CDR3: CASSLGSGYTDTQYF

size: -
V: TRBV6-5
J: TRBJ1-2
CDR3: CASRTGQNYGYTF

size: once
V: TRBV19
J: TRBJ1-5
CDR3: CATLKEFNQPQHF

size: -
V: TRBV5-8
J: TRBJ2-7
CDR3: CASSSVGRGAYEQYF

size: -
V: TRBV6-6
J: TRBJ1-5
CDR3: CASSLGTGNQPQHF

size: -
V: TRBV7-2
J: TRBJ2-7
CDR3: CASSLRALAGGSYEQYF

size: -
V: TRBV5-1
J: TRBJ1-6
CDR3: CASSLEGQKSPLHF

size: once
V: TRBV25-1
J: TRBJ1-4
CDR3: CASSEYLTGIGEKLFF

size: -
V: TRBV5-3
J: TRBJ2-7
CDR3: CARSLMLVCRVDF

size: -
V: TRBV2
J: TRBJ1-2
CDR3: CASSSPGQGTYGYTF

size: -
V: TRBV5-1
J: TRBJ1-2
CDR3: CASSLSWVNYGYTF

size: few
V: TRBV30
J: TRBJ1-6
CDR3: CASQGGGWGSPLHF

size: -
V: TRBV7-2
J: TRBJ2-5
CDR3: CASSLSVGETQYF

size: few
V: TRBV7-2
J: TRBJ1-1
CDR3: CASSLKRGGSAEAFF

size: -
V: TRBV10-2
J: TRBJ1-2
CDR3: CASSQRDSGYGYTF